Below, one T cell receptor beta chain is given with its context. No antigen is known for it. Produced via immunoSEQ multiplex PCR; TCRdb's table is partial and in-frame only. Counted here are some 150,000 clones, approximately 90% occurring once; the ten biggest clones make up 2% to 2.5%. The data derive from a study of T cell responses to AZD1222 COVID-19 vaccine. Germline V lookup: CDR1 KGHDR, CDR2 SFDVKD. V gave up 9 bases and J gave up 1 base, with 27 bases separating them. The CDR3 totals 18 residues. Notes on the study in general: Sampled repertoires all dated from after the peak T cell response. Regions 160-218 and 743-854 dominated among vaccine-associated CD4 TCRs spanning spike. White British ancestry dominated among donors, who included more females, and clonal diversity was possibly underestimated. Unmutated variant regions reportedly attract nearly half of all spike-specific TCRs.

The clonotype was recovered from an adult in good health. The source was peripheral blood, collected on day 0 of AZD1222 vaccination. V usage is TRBV24-1 and J usage is TRBJ2-7, with D possibly being TRBD2 (6 bases). CDR3 residues: CATDKNLRRTGGSYEQYF. Here the CDR3 DNA reads TGTGCCACCGATAAGAATCTTCGGAGGACCGGGGGATCCTACGAGCAGTACTTC.